Listed below are T cell receptor beta chains from one sample, sequenced in a study of CD8 T cells in Susac syndrome. Via MiXCR, TCRdb re-called the immunoSEQ multiplex PCR reads, giving one row per CDR3 protein. The sample has 210,000 or so distinct CDR3 sequences, 94% seen once. Input material: CD4+ T cells from PBMCs. The receptors derive from a human donor with Susac syndrome. CDR3s include the opening cysteine and the closing phenylalanine or tryptophan. D genes are given only for firm matches. Clone sizes are given selectively: once, few, many, or a class where the clone is expanded.

clone size,V gene,J gene,D gene,CDR3 DNA,CDR3 protein
few,TRBV12-3/TRBV12-4,TRBJ2-5,NA,TGTGCCAGCAGTTTCGGGGCTTCAACTAGCGAGACCCAGTACTTC,CASSFGASTSETQYF
NA,TRBV7-9,TRBJ1-2,NA,TGTGCCAGCACCGGGGAGCGATTCGCCTATGGCTACACCTTC,CASTGERFAYGYTF
NA,TRBV20-1,TRBJ2-7,TRBD2,TGCAGTGCTAGAAGGCTAGCGGGGGGACCTGAGCAGTACTTC,CSARRLAGGPEQYF
NA,TRBV2,TRBJ1-5,NA,TGTGCCAGCAGTGAAGCGACAGCCCGGACAAATCAGCCCCAGCATTTT,CASSEATARTNQPQHF
NA,TRBV5-1,TRBJ2-5,TRBD1,TGCGCCAGCAGCTTGGTGGGACAGCAAGAGACCCAGTACTTC,CASSLVGQQETQYF
NA,TRBV6-6,TRBJ1-6,NA,TGTGCCAGCAGTTCCGACAGTCCCTATAATTCACCCCTCCACTTT,CASSSDSPYNSPLHF
NA,TRBV29-1,TRBJ2-7,TRBD2,TGCAGCGCCCTCCCATCTAGCGGAACCTCCTACGAGCAGTACTTC,CSALPSSGTSYEQYF
NA,TRBV5-1,TRBJ2-1,TRBD2,TGCGCCAGTAAGATGAGCGGGGGGGACCACAATGAGCAGTTCTTC,CASKMSGGDHNEQFF
NA,TRBV28,TRBJ1-2,TRBD1,TGTGCCAGCAGATATACAGGGGGGGATGGCTACACCTTC,CASRYTGGDGYTF
NA,TRBV20-1,TRBJ1-5,NA,TGCAGTGCTTTACCTGGACCCGCGGGATATAGCAATCAGCCCCAGCATTTT,CSALPGPAGYSNQPQHF
NA,TRBV6-5,TRBJ2-2,TRBD2,TGTGCCAGCAGGTTACGGGGAGGGGAGAACACCGGGGAGCTGTTTTTT,CASRLRGGENTGELFF
NA,TRBV4-2,TRBJ2-1,NA,TGTGCCAGCAGCCAAGTCGGGCTAGCTGGAAACAATGAGCAGTTCTTC,CASSQVGLAGNNEQFF
NA,TRBV30,TRBJ1-4,NA,TGTGCCTGGAGTCCACGCGACAGGGAAAAACTGTTTTTT,CAWSPRDREKLFF
NA,TRBV18,TRBJ2-7,TRBD1,TGTGCCAGCTCACCCCAGGACAGGGTGGGCGAGCAGTACTTC,CASSPQDRVGEQYF
NA,TRBV19,TRBJ2-2,NA,TGTGCCAGTAGCCTAAACAGGGCCAACACCGGGGAGCTGTTTTTT,CASSLNRANTGELFF
NA,TRBV6-1,TRBJ2-5,TRBD1,TGTGCCAGCCTCCCTCGGACAGGGGCCGCCTCGGAGACCCAGTACTTC,CASLPRTGAASETQYF
NA,TRBV30,TRBJ1-1,NA,TGTGCCTGGAACTCAGAGAACACTGAAGCTTTCTTT,CAWNSENTEAFF
NA,TRBV28,TRBJ1-6,NA,TGTGCCAGCAGTTGGGCAGAAGGCTCCTATAATTCACCCCTCCACTTT,CASSWAEGSYNSPLHF
NA,TRBV10-3,TRBJ1-1,TRBD1,TGTGCCATCAGTGGGACAGGGGACGCTGAAGCTTTCTTT,CAISGTGDAEAFF
NA,TRBV30,TRBJ2-7,NA,TGTGCCGGACAGATCGCGGGCTCTAAGCAGTACTTC,CAGQIAGSKQYF
NA,TRBV19,TRBJ2-1,TRBD1,TGTGCCAGTAGTATAGAGCCCCAGGGACAGGGGCGCCACAATGAGCAGTTCTTC,CASSIEPQGQGRHNEQFF
once,TRBV18,TRBJ1-1,NA,TGTGCCAGCTCACCACCGGGAGGGGTCGGCACTGAAGCTTTCTTT,CASSPPGGVGTEAFF
NA,TRBV18,TRBJ2-1,TRBD1,TGTGCCAGCTCACCGGGACAGGGTCACTTCAATGAGCAGTTCTTC,CASSPGQGHFNEQFF
once,TRBV3-1,TRBJ1-6,TRBD1,TGTGCCAGCAGCCCCCGGGACAGGGGGAGATCACCCCTCCACTTT,CASSPRDRGRSPLHF
NA,TRBV10-2,TRBJ2-7,NA,TGCGCCAGCAGTGAGTCGACAGCAAAGTACTTC,CASSESTAKYF
NA,TRBV21-1,TRBJ1-1,NA,TGTGCCAGCCCCCGTTGGTCCACTGAAGCTTTCTTT,CASPRWSTEAFF
NA,TRBV18,TRBJ1-6,TRBD1,TGTGCCAGCTCAAGGTCTATCGGGACAGATAATTCACCCCTCCACTTT,CASSRSIGTDNSPLHF
NA,TRBV30,TRBJ1-2,TRBD1,TGTGCCTGGAGTCGACAGGGCCTGGATCCTAACTATGGCTACACCTTC,CAWSRQGLDPNYGYTF
NA,TRBV20-1,TRBJ2-7,NA,TGCAGTGCTCAAGGGGGGGGGCCGCAGGACGAGCAGTACTTC,CSAQGGGPQDEQYF
NA,TRBV30,TRBJ2-7,NA,TGTGCCTGGACCAACTCTAGAGTCGGCGAGCAGTACTTC,CAWTNSRVGEQYF
once,TRBV10-3,TRBJ1-3,NA,TGTGCCATCAGTGAAGCCGGTGACTCTGGAAACACCATATATTTT,CAISEAGDSGNTIYF
NA,TRBV6-5,TRBJ1-6,NA,TGTGCCAGCAAGATGGGATCGGGAGGTTCACCCCTCCACTTT,CASKMGSGGSPLHF
NA,TRBV25-1,TRBJ1-1,NA,TGTGCCAGCAGTGAATTGTCCAACCCTGAAGCTTTCTTT,CASSELSNPEAFF
few,TRBV6-1,TRBJ2-7,NA,TGTGCCAGCAGTTGGGGGACCGCCTACGAGCAGTACTTC,CASSWGTAYEQYF
NA,TRBV30,TRBJ1-1,NA,TGTGCCAGCCTGCAGAACACTGAAGCTTTCTTT,CASLQNTEAFF
NA,TRBV10-3,TRBJ1-1,TRBD1,TGTGCCATCAGGGGGGCAGGGGGCGACACTGAAGCTTTCTTT,CAIRGAGGDTEAFF
NA,TRBV29-1,TRBJ1-2,TRBD1,TGCAGCGCAATTTCGGGACAGGGGGATCATGGCTACACCTTC,CSAISGQGDHGYTF
once,TRBV6-6,TRBJ1-4,TRBD1,TGTGCCAGCAGTCTGGACAGGGGGACTAATGAAAAACTGTTTTTT,CASSLDRGTNEKLFF
NA,TRBV30,TRBJ1-2,NA,TGTGCCTCCTTGGAGATCGCTCGGGGCTACACCTTC,CASLEIARGYTF
NA,TRBV11-1,TRBJ2-2,NA,TGTGCCAGCAGGCTTAGGTCCCACAACCAAGCCTCCACCAACACCGGGGAGCTGTTTTTT,CASRLRSHNQASTNTGELFF
NA,TRBV28,TRBJ2-2,NA,TGTGCCAGCAGTTTGGGTGGGGCGAGGACCGGGGAGCTGTTTTTT,CASSLGGARTGELFF
NA,TRBV13,TRBJ2-6,NA,TGTGCCAGCAGCTTAGGGCGCGCTGGGGCCAACGTCCTGACTTTC,CASSLGRAGANVLTF
NA,TRBV11-2,TRBJ2-5,TRBD2,TGTGCCAGCAGCTTTACCGGGACTAGCGATGAGACCCAGTACTTC,CASSFTGTSDETQYF
NA,TRBV7-2,TRBJ2-5,NA,TGTGCCAGCACCCTAACGGACCTCTGGTCGACCCAGTACTTC,CASTLTDLWSTQYF
NA,TRBV30,TRBJ1-4,NA,TGTGCCTGGACTAGGGTTGGGAATGAAAAACTGTTTTTT,CAWTRVGNEKLFF
NA,TRBV24-1,TRBJ2-5,TRBD1,TGTGCCACCAGTGACGGACAGGGGGCTTGGGAGACCCAGTACTTC,CATSDGQGAWETQYF
NA,TRBV9,TRBJ1-5,NA,TGTGCCAGCAGCGTCACAGCCGTGGGCAATCAGCCCCAGCATTTT,CASSVTAVGNQPQHF
NA,TRBV7-2,TRBJ1-6,NA,TGTGCCAGCAGTCGACCTGCTGCAGAGAATAATTCACCCCTCCACTTT,CASSRPAAENNSPLHF